Sequencing of this T cell receptor (beta chain) was carried out in a study of cytomegalovirus exposure and HLA in healthy donors. Background on the study: When 350 to 500 donors were genotyped, over 80% of them were found to fall in the Caucasian-associated ancestry cluster.

This PCR relied on a set of 60 Vbeta primers and 13 Jbeta primers. This table comes from immunoSEQ multiplex PCR, and its TCRdb copy is limited to in-frame clones, with some not included. The repertoire holds 100,000 to 150,000 clones, around 77% seen once, with approximately 4.2% in the top ten. Each donor's status was that of a healthy bone marrow donor. Notes on this clone: Its matching antigen is unknown.

Study results and caveats: Analyses of presence/absence relied on an assumption of roughly uniform sequencing depth across donors. DRB1 showed the most TCR associations and HLA-C the fewest in a later analysis, as rates varied by HLA locus.

Germline V gene lookup returns CDR1 GTSNPN and CDR2 SVGIG (reference sequence). V lost 0 bases to trimming and J lost 15 bases, with 27 bases between them. The CDR3 has 17 amino acids. The sequence came from a male donor in good health and CMV-seropositive. The chain has TRBV30 and TRBJ2-6; perhaps TRBD1 as D (5 bases). What was sequenced was PBMCs. CDR3 amino acids: CAWSVQDSSSGANSLTF. The CDR3 DNA follows: TGTGCCTGGAGTGTACAAGACAGTTCCTCTGGGGCCAACAGCCTGACTTTC.